A selection of T cell receptor beta chains follows, all from one sample in a study of T-cell memory formation after mild COVID-19. TCRdb itself ran the 5' RACE reads through MiXCR, one entry per CDR3 protein. The data hold roughly 350,000 distinct CDR3 sequences, with around 21% observed a single time. Source material: PBMCs or a T cell subset sorted from them (not recorded which). The source of these receptors is an adult woman who had mild COVID-19 (a few samples of this study predate the infection). Cell type and time point are not known. CDR3s include the opening cysteine and the closing phenylalanine or tryptophan. Each record gives: V gene, J gene, CDR3 protein.

TRBV20-1	TRBJ1-1	CSARGWGRANTEAFF
TRBV3-1	TRBJ1-1	CASSLGQGRVEAFF
TRBV4-2	TRBJ1-1	CASSQLQGAGTEAFF
TRBV29-1	TRBJ2-7	CSVRPHGREQYF
TRBV2	TRBJ1-1	CASSEGVSTEAFF
TRBV12-3/TRBV12-4	TRBJ1-2	CASSWTSGGYTF
TRBV4-1	TRBJ2-1	CASSQEGLAGSPYNEQFF
TRBV12-3/TRBV12-4	TRBJ1-2	CASSRNYGYTF
TRBV30	TRBJ2-6	CAWSLSGGGANVLTF
TRBV9	TRBJ1-2	CASSPWTAREGYTF
TRBV7-3	TRBJ2-2	CASSLGGTSAGEMFF
TRBV27	TRBJ2-7	CASSSQLTSATYEQYF
TRBV29-1	TRBJ1-2	CSVATDYGYTF
TRBV7-9	TRBJ2-3	CASSPGTGATDTQYF
TRBV4-1	TRBJ2-1	CASSQVDGGLDNEQFF
TRBV7-2	TRBJ2-1	CASSPVGGSYNEQFF
TRBV5-1	TRBJ2-3	CASSPFGTDTQYF
TRBV27	TRBJ2-3	CASRTDRGGTDTQYF
TRBV29-1	TRBJ1-1	CSVPLDRESEAFF
TRBV6-5	TRBJ1-2	CASSFGTGGYTF
TRBV5-1	TRBJ2-1	CASQGLAGFGQFF
TRBV4-1	TRBJ1-3	CASSQLGRGRGNTIYF
TRBV6-5	TRBJ2-3	CASSTSGTLTDTQYF
TRBV5-1	TRBJ1-2	CASSLDAQGIGYTF
TRBV27	TRBJ2-7	CASSLGVDYEQYF
TRBV28	TRBJ2-3	CASSPIRGAQYF
TRBV27	TRBJ2-3	CASSFTSLDTQYF
TRBV10-3	TRBJ1-5	CAIGQKNQPQHF
TRBV7-3	TRBJ2-7	CASSATGGSEQYF
TRBV7-3	TRBJ2-3	CATGQGAGTDTQYF
TRBV7-3	TRBJ2-3	CASSSPGSSTDTQYF
TRBV5-1	TRBJ2-1	CASSLDTGDHNEQFF
TRBV7-8	TRBJ1-4	CASSLLNNEKLFF